The 31 T cell receptor beta chains listed next were all sequenced from one sample in a study of shared clonotypes between healthy human individuals. Some clones are missing from TCRdb's copy, which holds only in-frame ones; the method was immunoSEQ multiplex PCR. The table lists about a million clones, approximately 80% of them singletons. The sample consisted of memory CD4+ T cells from PBMCs. The sample's subset: CD45RA-negative fraction. These receptors were taken from a man aged 18 to 29 in good health. Some clones in this sample may be carry-over from other donors' samples.

The chain is built from TRBV5-1 and TRBJ1-1; the D gene is possibly TRBD1 (5 bases). Germline loops: CDR1 SGHRS, CDR2 YFSETQ. V was shortened by 8 bases and J by 0 bases, with 17 bases between the two germline ends. The CDR3 is made up of 15 amino acids. The CDR3, as DNA: TGCGCCAGTTCCCCGGGTGGGGCATTGAACACTGAAGCTTTCTTT. Encoded protein: CASSPGGALNTEAFF.

Points on this clone: Other nucleotide sequences in the sample specify the same CDR3. The gene calls are TRBV5-4 and TRBJ1-1, with D perhaps matching TRBD1 (5 bases). Germline CDR1 is SGHNT and CDR2 is YYREEE (reference sequence). This CDR3 is built from 17 residues. V lost 6 bases to trimming and J lost 1 base, with 22 bases between them. The CDR3 DNA follows: TGTGCCAGCACCTATACCATCGTAGACAGTCGGAACACTGAAGCTTTCTTT. Translation gives CASTYTIVDSRNTEAFF. Full variable domain (missing parts from reference TRBV5-4 and TRBJ1-1): ETGVTQSPTHLIKTRGQQVTLRCSSQSGHNTVSWYQQALGQGPQFIFQYYREEENGRGNFPPRFSGLQFPNYSSELNVNALELDDSALYLCASTYTIVDSRNTEAFFGQGTRLTVV.

The V and J genes are TRBV7-2 and TRBJ1-3; 8 bases map to TRBD1. Germline V gene sequence: CDR1 SGHTA, CDR2 FQGNSA. V lost 3 bases to trimming and J lost 4 bases; unmatched junction nucleotides: 5. The length of the CDR3 is 15 residues. CDR3 sequence (DNA): TGTGCCAGCAGCTTTTGGACAGGGAGGGGAAACACCATATATTTT. Residues: CASSFWTGRGNTIYF.

A note on this clone: A far larger clone differs by one base, so this is likely a read error. The gene calls are TRBV29-1 and TRBJ2-5; the D gene could be TRBD1 or TRBD2 (5 bases each). CDR1 SQVTM and CDR2 ANQGSEA come from the germline V gene. The V end lost 4 bases, the J end lost 5 bases, and 17 bases lay between the germline ends. The CDR3 loop spans 14 amino acids. DNA for the CDR3: TGCAGCGTTGGGGGCGGGCAGGTCGTGGAGACCCAGTACTTC. Translation gives CSVGGGQVVETQYF.

Ten or more counts support this clone. V and J are TRBV2 and TRBJ1-2; TRBD1 might be the D (5 bases). CDR3 size: 16 residues. The germline V gene encodes CDR1 SNHLY and CDR2 FYNNEI. V lost 6 bases, J lost 4 bases, and 21 bases lay in between. CDR3 sequence reads: CASRTLSRGTGYGYTF. The DNA of the CDR3 is TGTGCCAGCAGGACCCTATCCCGAGGGACCGGCTATGGCTACACCTTC.

This chain uses TRBV20-1 with TRBJ2-3; no firm D call. The CDR3 has 11 residues. With 6 bases removed from V and 3 bases from J, the gap between germline ends came to 7 bases. CDR1 is DFQATT, CDR2 SNEGSKA, per germline (reference sequence). The CDR3 DNA sequence: TGCAGTGCCCAAAGTACAGATACGCAGTATTTT. It specifies CSAQSTDTQYF.

A note on this clone: The same CDR3 can be traced to other DNA sequences in this sample. The V and J genes are TRBV10-3 and TRBJ1-1; 8 nucleotides align to TRBD1. This CDR3 comprises 14 residues. Germline V gene sequence: CDR1 ENHRY, CDR2 SYGVKD. The trim removed 0 bases at V and 4 bases at J, leaving 1 base unmatched. The CDR3 region is CAISESTGVTEAFF. The CDR3 DNA follows: TGTGCCATCAGTGAGTCGACAGGGGTCACTGAAGCTTTCTTT.

This clone was seen just once. The V and J genes are TRBV4-2 and TRBJ2-2, with D possibly being TRBD1 or TRBD2 (5 bases each). CDR3 length: 14 amino acids. V dropped 3 bases and J dropped 4 bases, with 9 bases sitting between them. CDR1 is LGHNA, CDR2 YNFKEQ, per germline. CDR3 coding DNA: TGTGCCAGCAGCCACAATGGGGGCACCGGGGAGCTGTTTTTT. It yields the protein CASSHNGGTGELFF.

This clone turned up a few times. V is TRBV7-3 and J is TRBJ2-5; either TRBD1 or TRBD2 may supply D (5 bases each). The V end lost 5 bases, the J end lost 4 bases, and 11 bases lay between the germline ends. CDR3 length: 13 amino acids. CDR1 and CDR2 from the germline V gene are SGHTA and FQGTGA. CDR3 sequence reads: CASSPGGTETQYF. The CDR3 bases are TGTGCCAGCAGCCCTGGGGGTACAGAGACCCAGTACTTC.

The gene calls are TRBV5-1 and TRBJ2-1, with 12 nucleotides matching TRBD2. The CDR3 loop spans 13 amino acids. V gave up 9 bases and J gave up 9 bases; unmatched junction bases: 7. In germline, CDR1 is SGHRS, CDR2 YFSETQ. CDR3 protein: CATRLAGAPEQFF. The CDR3 nucleotides read TGCGCCACCAGACTAGCGGGAGCCCCTGAGCAGTTCTTC.

V gene TRBV29-1 combines with J gene TRBJ2-3, with D hard to call. CDR3 length: 14 amino acids. Germline values: CDR1 SQVTM, CDR2 ANQGSEA. Trimming left V 4 bases short and J 0 bases short, with 11 bases between. The chain's CDR3 is CSVVQRKSTDTQYF. DNA for the CDR3: TGCAGCGTTGTCCAACGAAAGAGCACAGATACGCAGTATTTT.

The rearrangement links TRBV7-2 to TRBJ1-1, with a possible D match to TRBD1 (6 bases). The CDR3 consists of 14 residues. The V end was cut by 5 bases, the J end by 0 bases, with 10 bases between. CDR1 and CDR2 from the germline V gene are SGHTA and FQGNSA. CDR3 DNA sequence: TGTGCCAGCAGCGGGGGCAGGGTGAACACTGAAGCTTTCTTT. Protein sequence: CASSGGRVNTEAFF.

The rearrangement links TRBV4-2 to TRBJ1-5; perhaps TRBD1 as D (5 bases). The CDR3 consists of 13 residues. Trimming removed 5 bases at V and 5 bases at J, with 10 bases between. CDR1 is LGHNA, CDR2 YNFKEQ, per germline. This CDR3 is CASSTGGDQPQHF. The CDR3 DNA reads as TGTGCCAGCAGCACCGGGGGGGATCAGCCCCAGCATTTT.

The V gene is TRBV5-1, the J gene TRBJ2-4, with a weak D call TRBD2 (5 bases). Per the germline V gene, CDR1 is SGHRS and CDR2 is YFSETQ. This CDR3 region has 16 residues. V was shortened by 4 bases and J by 3 bases, with 17 bases between the two germline ends. The CDR3 spells CASSPVLGEGKNIQYF. The CDR3 DNA is TGCGCCAGCAGCCCGGTTTTGGGAGAAGGCAAAAACATTCAGTACTTC.

V gene TRBV6-4 combines with J gene TRBJ2-1; tentatively, D is TRBD2 (6 bases). With 4 bases removed from V and 7 bases from J, the gap between germline ends came to 17 bases. This CDR3 is built from 15 residues. CDR1 is MRHNA and CDR2 is SNTAGT in the germline V gene. The CDR3 loop reads CASSGWGPGGNEQFF. DNA for the CDR3: TGTGCCAGCAGTGGCTGGGGCCCCGGGGGAAATGAGCAGTTCTTC.

The CDR3 nucleotides are TGTGCCAGCAGCTCGCTGGGGATCGGGGGCTCCTACGAGCAGTACTTC. Its protein product is CASSSLGIGGSYEQYF. The chain joins TRBV11-2 to TRBJ2-7, with a weak D call TRBD2 (6 bases). The CDR3 runs 16 residues. V was pared by 4 bases and J by 0 bases, with 16 bases between. Germline CDR1 and CDR2: SGHAT and FQNNGV.

The chain employs TRBV10-3 and TRBJ2-7; D gene uncertain. Between the trimmed V and J ends, which lost 0 bases and 1 base, there was a span of 4 bases. The CDR3 runs 13 residues. Germline V gives CDR1 ENHRY, CDR2 SYGVKD. The CDR3 loop is CAISESTSYEQYF. The CDR3 DNA sequence: TGTGCCATCAGTGAGTCAACGTCCTACGAGCAGTACTTC.

The sample holds one count of this clone. This rearrangement joins TRBV19 to TRBJ1-2; D is ambiguous. With 8 bases removed from V and 2 bases from J, the gap between germline ends came to 9 bases. The CDR3 consists of 12 residues. Germline V gene data show CDR1 as LNHDA and CDR2 as SQIVND (reference sequence). The CDR3 loop is CASSPGNYGYTF. Here the CDR3 DNA reads TGTGCCAGTTCCCCCGGAAACTATGGCTACACCTTC.

This clone was picked up one time. The chain uses TRBV2 and TRBJ1-2; D is perhaps TRBD1 (6 bases). Germline lookup yields CDR1 SNHLY and CDR2 FYNNEI. This CDR3 comprises 13 residues. V lost 9 bases to trimming and J lost 5 bases, with 16 bases between them. In nucleotides, the CDR3 is TGTGCCAGTACAGGGCTCTCGATGTATGGCTACACCTTC. Residues: CASTGLSMYGYTF.

J is TRBJ2-3 and V is TRBV5-1, with a possible D match to TRBD2 (6 bases). This CDR3 contains 18 residues. V lost 0 bases to trimming and J lost 2 bases, with 19 bases between them. CDR1 SGHRS and CDR2 YFSETQ come from the germline V gene. CDR3 residues: CASSLATVGSGTTDTQYF. CDR3 nucleotides: TGCGCCAGCAGCTTGGCCACGGTCGGGAGTGGGACCACAGATACGCAGTATTTT.

The sample holds many counts of this clone. V gene TRBV27 combines with J gene TRBJ2-6; 7 bases align to TRBD1. This CDR3 spans 18 amino acids. Unmatched junction bases numbered 11, after V lost 6 bases and J lost 0 bases. Germline CDR1 MNHEY, CDR2 SMNVEV (reference sequence). DNA of the CDR3: TGTGCCAGCAGGGGGACAGACATGGGCTTCTCTGGGGCCAACGTCCTGACTTTC. The encoded protein is CASRGTDMGFSGANVLTF.

CDR3 coding DNA: TGTGCCAGCAGCCGAGGACAGGTCACAGATACGCAGTATTTT. Protein product: CASSRGQVTDTQYF. The chain is built from TRBV7-3 and TRBJ2-3; 7 bases fit TRBD1. CDR3 length: 14 amino acids. With V trimmed by 5 bases and J by 2 bases, 4 bases remained unmatched. Germline assignment: CDR1 SGHTA and CDR2 FQGTGA.

The chain couples TRBV27 to TRBJ2-7; tentative D call: TRBD2 (5 bases). Germline V gene data show CDR1 as MNHEY and CDR2 as SMNVEV (reference sequence). The CDR3 has 16 residues. Trimming shortened V by 0 bases and J by 3 bases, and 15 bases separated the two germline ends. The CDR3: CASSLSSGNHVYEQYF. The CDR3 DNA is TGTGCCAGCAGTTTATCGAGCGGAAACCACGTCTACGAGCAGTACTTC.

The chain links TRBV6-1 to TRBJ2-5; no definite D call. The CDR3 spans 18 residues. The germline CDR1 and CDR2 sequences are MNHNS and SASEGT. Trimming pared 3 bases from V and 1 base from J, leaving 21 bases between. This chain's CDR3 is CASSDNLRGIWGQETQYF. Written as DNA, the CDR3 is TGTGCCAGCAGTGACAACCTTCGAGGAATTTGGGGCCAAGAGACCCAGTACTTC.

The chain combines TRBV5-1 with TRBJ1-2; 7 positions agree with TRBD1. J lost 2 bases, V lost 4 bases, and 8 bases had no gene match. Per the germline V gene, CDR1 is SGHRS and CDR2 is YFSETQ. The CDR3 covers 15 residues. CDR3 protein: CASSGGQTQNYGYTF. CDR3 in DNA: TGCGCCAGCAGCGGGGGACAGACTCAGAACTATGGCTACACCTTC.

V usage is TRBV9 and J usage is TRBJ1-5, with 7 bases fitting TRBD1. Trimming removed 0 bases from V and 9 bases from J; junction bases left unmatched: 6. The CDR3 has 14 amino acids. Per the germline V gene, CDR1 is SGDLS and CDR2 is YYNGEE. The CDR3 DNA reads as TGTGCCAGCAGCGTAGCGGACAGGACGGGGCCCCAGCATTTT. It yields the protein CASSVADRTGPQHF.

V and J are TRBV2 and TRBJ1-2; weak D call: TRBD1 (5 bases). Trimming took 6 bases from V and 12 from J, leaving 23 bases between them. CDR3 length equals 14 residues. Per the germline V gene, CDR1 is SNHLY and CDR2 is FYNNEI. In DNA form, the CDR3 reads TGTGCCAGCAGAATACGGGACGCACTTGTGGTAGACACCTTC. Its protein is CASRIRDALVVDTF.

The chain links TRBV5-1 to TRBJ2-3, with D hard to call. The V and J ends lost 0 bases and 3 bases respectively, with 11 bases between them. The germline gives CDR1 SGHRS, CDR2 YFSETQ. The CDR3 sequence is 15 residues long. In DNA form, the CDR3 reads TGCGCCAGCAGCTTGGGGCCTAGAGGAACAGATACGCAGTATTTT. Amino acids: CASSLGPRGTDTQYF.

The genes are TRBV28 and TRBJ2-5; TRBD2 might be the D (7 bases). CDR1 is MDHEN, CDR2 SYDVKM, per germline. This CDR3 region has 15 residues. The germline V and J ends were trimmed by 7 bases and 5 bases, with 20 bases remaining between them. CDR3 nucleotide sequence: TGTGCCAGCACCACCCGTGGGGGGGGCTGGGAGACCCAGTACTTC. Amino acids: CASTTRGGGWETQYF.

This clone was found a few times. J is TRBJ2-7 and V is TRBV28, with D tentatively TRBD2 (5 bases). Between the trimmed V and J ends, which lost 4 bases and 3 bases, there was a span of 10 bases. The germline gives CDR1 MDHEN, CDR2 SYDVKM. This CDR3 is 13 amino acids long. The CDR3 sequence is CASSSAGRYEQYF. DNA for the CDR3: TGTGCCAGCAGTTCCGCGGGCCGCTACGAGCAGTACTTC.

This clone was found a few times. V is TRBV6-6 and J is TRBJ2-7, with D perhaps TRBD1 (6 bases). CDR1 MNHNY and CDR2 SVGAGI come from the germline V gene (reference sequence). There are 13 residues in the CDR3. The V end lost 7 bases, the J end lost 2 bases, and 12 bases lay between the germline ends. CDR3 in amino acids: CASTRGFTYEQYF. The CDR3 region has the DNA TGTGCCAGCACTAGGGGGTTTACCTACGAGCAGTACTTC.